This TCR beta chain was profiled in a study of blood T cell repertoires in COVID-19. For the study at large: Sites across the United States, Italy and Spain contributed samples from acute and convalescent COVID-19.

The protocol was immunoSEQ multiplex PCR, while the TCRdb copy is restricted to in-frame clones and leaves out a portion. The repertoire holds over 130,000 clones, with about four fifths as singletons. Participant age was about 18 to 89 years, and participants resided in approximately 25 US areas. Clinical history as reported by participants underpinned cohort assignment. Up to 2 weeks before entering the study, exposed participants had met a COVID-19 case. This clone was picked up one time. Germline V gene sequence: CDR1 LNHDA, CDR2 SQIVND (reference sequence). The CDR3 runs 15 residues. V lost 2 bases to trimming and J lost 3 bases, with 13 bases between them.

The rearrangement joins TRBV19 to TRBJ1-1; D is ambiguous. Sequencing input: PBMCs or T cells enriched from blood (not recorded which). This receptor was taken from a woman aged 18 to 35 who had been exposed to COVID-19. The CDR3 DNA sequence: TGTGCCAGTAGTATAAATGGAGGGAAGGACACTGAAGCTTTCTTT. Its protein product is CASSINGGKDTEAFF.